This T cell receptor (beta chain) was documented in a study of T-cell memory formation after mild COVID-19. Study-wide context: The two donors had largely donor-specific TCR clusters.

CDR1 and CDR2 (germline): SNHLY, FYNNEI. Trimming took off 6 bases at V and 5 bases at J, with 16 bases between the two ends. The CDR3 is made up of 14 amino acids. With constant-segment primers, 5'RACE yielded cDNA libraries of TCR alpha and TCR beta that carried sample barcodes and UMIs. Each CDR3 protein gets one entry after TCRdb re-called the 5' RACE reads with MiXCR. The sample lists roughly 130,000 distinct CDR3 sequences; about 15% were seen once. Findings of the study overall: Clones that got smaller from day 15 to 85 had even CD4/CD8, while clones growing later tipped toward CD4+.

A word on this clonotype: The target antigen is unknown.

Material: PBMCs or a T cell subset sorted from them (not recorded which). The receptor comes from a man younger than 35 who had mild COVID-19 (a few samples of this study predate the infection). Cell type and time point are not known. This rearrangement joins TRBV2 to TRBJ2-5; no clear D. CDR3 nucleotide sequence: TGTGCCAGCAGCAATCCGCTCGTAGGGGAGACCCAGTACTTC. It encodes CASSNPLVGETQYF.